The present T cell receptor beta chain was sequenced within a study of cytomegalovirus exposure and HLA in healthy donors. Study results and caveats: Highly shared variants forming one cluster were likely a sequencing artifact. Per a later analysis, 15,000 to 20,000 TCR beta sequences showed association with HLA alleles at 0.05 false discovery rate.

The length of the CDR3 is 13 residues. Germline V gene data show CDR1 as WNHNN and CDR2 as SYGVQD (reference sequence). V lost 2 bases to trimming and J lost 9 bases, with 11 bases between them. In the PCR, 60 Vbeta and 13 Jbeta primers were used. The protocol was immunoSEQ multiplex PCR, while the TCRdb copy is restricted to in-frame clones and leaves out a portion. This sample has 75,000 to 100,000 clones, with 64% found just once. To note about this clone: Its cognate antigen is unknown.

Sequencing was done on a sample of PBMCs. The TCR was taken from a man aged 55-75 years in good health and CMV-seronegative. J is TRBJ2-1 and V is TRBV10-1; no reliable D call. CDR3 in amino acids: CASSETRGGEQFF. The CDR3 coding sequence is TGCGCCAGCAGTGAGACCCGAGGTGGTGAGCAGTTCTTC.